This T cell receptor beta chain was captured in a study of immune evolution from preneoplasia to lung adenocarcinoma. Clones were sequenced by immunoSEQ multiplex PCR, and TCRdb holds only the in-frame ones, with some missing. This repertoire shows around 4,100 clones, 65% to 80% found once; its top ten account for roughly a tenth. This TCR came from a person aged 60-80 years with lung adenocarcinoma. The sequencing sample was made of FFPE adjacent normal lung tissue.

CDR3 protein: CASSLLGGSRGYTF. In nucleotides, the CDR3 is TGCGCCAGCAGCTTGCTAGGGGGCTCCCGGGGCTACACCTTC. The chain joins TRBV5-1 to TRBJ1-2, with TRBD1 identical over 7 bases. CDR3 length: 14 residues. The ends lost 1 base at V and 8 bases at J; junction bases unmatched: 8. Germline lookup yields CDR1 SGHRS and CDR2 YFSETQ. The full variable domain, with the rest looked up from reference TRBV5-1 and TRBJ1-2, is KAGVTQTPRYLIKTRGQQVTLSCSPISGHRSVSWYQQTPGQGLQFLFEYFSETQRNKGNFPGRFSGRQFSNSRSEMNVSTLELGDSALYLCASSLLGGSRGYTFGSGTRLTVV.